The clone carrying this TCR beta chain was observed at least ten times. As yet, its antigen is unknown. No donor was unhealthy or non-Caucasian. This CDR3 has 15 amino acids. Germline CDR1 MDHEN, CDR2 SYDVKM. J was trimmed by 7 bases and V by 2 bases; bases with no gene match: 5. This entry is derived from a study of identical twins. Each CDR3 protein is one row after TCRdb ran MiXCR on the 5' RACE reads. Seen here are approximately 690,000 distinct CDR3 sequences, less than 7% observed once, and the top ten hold approximately 2%. Whole-study findings and limits: Insertions were fewer in abundant cord blood beta clonotypes, whereas memory repertoires showed none of this pattern. Donors were not followed over many years; analysis was cross-sectional. Within beta out-of-frame sequences, the excess sharing observed between twins was weaker.

This clonotype originated in a man between 18 and 35 years old in good health. V and J are TRBV28 and TRBJ2-1; 10 nucleotides align to TRBD2. Source material: naive T cells sorted from blood. The CDR3 is CASSLRLAGENEQFF. Written as DNA, the CDR3 is TGTGCCAGCAGTTTAAGGCTAGCGGGAGAGAATGAGCAGTTCTTC.